Detailed here is one T cell receptor (beta chain). Its antigen target is currently unknown. There are no base qualities to consult, and no much larger clone falls within one base. Libraries were constructed by the immunoSEQ multiplex PCR assay. For most patients, genomic DNA was isolated with the Qiagen DNeasy Blood and Tissue Kit and shipped frozen to Adaptive Biotechnologies for TCR sequencing. High-throughput TCR-beta CDR3 sequencing of genomic DNA from most patients was performed by Adaptive Biotechnologies. The authors' pipeline ran thus. TCR sequencing data for approximately 19 patients were retrieved from Adaptive's ImmunoSEQ software; a few other patients were processed with MiXCR and VDJtools. CD4 versus CD8 sorting errors were corrected by removing sequences found in both subsets at a frequency ratio below 5:1. Because the origin of CDR3 nucleotide sequences shared between donor and recipient could not be assigned, those sequences were removed. To be classed as alloreactive, a clone needed at least 2-fold expansion over unstimulated cells and a minimum CFSE-low frequency of 0.002% (template counts) or 0.001% (read counts). Clones were considered mappable if detected in sequenced pre-transplant spleen, lymph node, or MLR CFSE-low populations of the donor or recipient. Cumulative frequency of alloreactive clones was calculated as a percentage of all sequences weighted by copy number. As stored in TCRdb, this immuneACCESS dataset retains in-frame rearrangements with V and J assigned. A fraction of the clones does not appear; measured against another copy, unresolved V genes explain less than half of the discrepancy, and the remainder lacks a known reason. V, J and clone size were drawn from that table, and D and trimming were deduced from the DNA. This sample gives around 100,000 clones in total; 90% to 95% of them show up just once. The ten top clones hold 1.2% of the sample.

The sample is drawn from a study of graft-versus-host responses after intestinal transplantation (dated by TCRdb to about 2021). Looking at the study overall: Recipients received multivisceral, liver-intestinal, or isolated intestinal transplants. All recipients received anti-thymocyte globulin induction followed by maintenance tacrolimus and steroids for about three years. Bulk TCR-beta CDR3 sequencing was used to track graft-versus-host and host-versus-graft alloreactive T cell clones in the graft, circulation and bone marrow after intestinal transplantation. Alloreactive clones were identified by sequencing pre-transplant mixed lymphocyte reaction products and comparing these products with unstimulated pre-transplant donor and recipient T cells. The cohort enrolled some 24 intestinal transplant recipients, one of whom was a retransplant, and a few patients without pretransplant specimens were excluded. Donor T cell macrochimerism was defined as a peak of at least 4% donor T cells among recipient peripheral blood mononuclear cells. Rather than going through the commercial service, samples from a few later patients were sequenced in-house on an Illumina MiSeq and processed with MiXCR. The research as a whole found: GvH clones were detected in recipient bone marrow, and some appeared earlier in ileal mucosa or blood, consistent with an intestinal mucosal origin. The conclusions were limited by the relatively low number and heterogeneity of the intestinal transplant patients. High GvH to HvG T cell clonal ratios were observed in the allografts of patients with donor T cell macrochimerism. Early after transplant, peak levels of circulating GvH clones were associated with declines in HvG clones.

In light of the paper, this sample's time point label describes: cells obtained before transplantation from donor or recipient. CD3+CD4+ and CD3+CD8+ populations were FACS-sorted from unstimulated pre-transplant donor and recipient cells taken from spleen or lymph nodes. Based on the germline V gene, the CDR1 and CDR2 sequences are MGHRA and YSYEKL. The CDR3 holds 17 amino acids from the cysteine to the phenylalanine. Here the CDR3 DNA is all that survives: 51 bases in frame from base 1. V and J lose 1 base and 4 bases, and a span of 20 bases separates them. This clonotype originated in a human donor who received an intestinal transplant. This sample comprised unstimulated CD8+ T cells sorted from spleen or lymph node cells, obtained before intestinal transplant. Recombination linked TRBV4-1 to TRBJ2-7; TRBD2 is a possible D gene, resting on 7 matching bases. The nucleotide sequence reads TGCGCCAGCAGCCAAGGGGGGGCGGGACGGGGGGAGTACGAGCAGTACTTC. This yields the protein CASSQGGAGRGEYEQYF.